The 12 T cell receptor beta chains given below trace back to one sample, sequenced in a study of regulatory T cells in long-lasting Graves disease. Relying on iRepertoire HTBI primers and Arm-PCR of CDR3 regions, the team built TCR beta libraries. In TCRdb, the multiplex PCR reads were re-called with MiXCR into one record per CDR3 protein. The table records approximately 490,000 distinct CDR3 sequences, 15% to 20% of them present only once. Sample time point: newly diagnosed GD, antithyroid drugs for less than 3 months. RNA from PBMCs was the source of the TCR library. These data were also reused for a study on T cells in Graves' hyperthyroidism and ophthalmopathy.

The sequencing used peripheral blood mononuclear cells (PBMCs), collected at new diagnosis, from a patient treated with antithyroid drugs. All receptors come from a man between 35 and 55 years old with Graves disease.

This clonotype showed up many times. The chain joins TRBV28 to TRBJ1-1; D is uncertain. The CDR3 has 13 residues. V was pared by 6 bases and J by 5 bases, with 13 bases between. Germline V gene lookup returns CDR1 MDHEN and CDR2 SYDVKM. The CDR3 sequence is CASSISRRTEAFF. For the CDR3, the DNA is TGTGCCAGCAGCATATCGAGACGGACTGAAGCTTTCTTT.

This clonotype has at least ten counts. This chain links TRBV20-1 with TRBJ2-5, with D maybe TRBD2 (5 bases). CDR1 DFQATT and CDR2 SNEGSKA come from the germline V gene (reference sequence). CDR3 length: 12 residues. Trimming removed 6 bases at V and 4 bases at J, with 12 bases between. The CDR3 sequence: CSAMGGGETQYF. CDR3 sequence (DNA): TGCAGTGCCATGGGTGGAGGAGAGACCCAGTACTTC.

V and J are TRBV7-9 and TRBJ2-7; 14 nucleotides match TRBD2. Unmatched junction bases numbered 4, after V lost 5 bases and J lost 1 base. Germline-derived CDR1 and CDR2 are SEHNR and FQNEAQ (reference sequence). The CDR3 spans 16 residues. CDR3 coding DNA: TGTGCCAGCAGCCAGACTAGCGGGAGGGGTTCCTACGAGCAGTACTTC. Encoded protein: CASSQTSGRGSYEQYF.

This clonotype was seen repeatedly, ten times or more. Because the CDR3's place on the DNA is in doubt, the DNA is left out and the CDR3 is given as listed by TCRdb. The gene calls are TRBV28 and TRBJ1-2. Including both end residues, the CDR3 is 13 amino acids long. Germline-derived CDR1 and CDR2 are MDHEN and SYDVKM. The CDR3 protein is CASSFLENYGYTF.

This clonotype has ten or more counts. J is TRBJ2-7 and V is TRBV6-2 or TRBV6-3; 12 nucleotides align to TRBD2. Germline V gene data show CDR1 as MNHEY and CDR2 as SVGEGT. This CDR3 is built from 18 residues. Trimming took 2 bases from V and 0 from J; bases not matched to a gene: 8. The chain's CDR3 is CASSYPTSGSSHSYEQYF. The CDR3, as DNA: TGTGCCAGCAGTTACCCGACTAGCGGGAGCTCTCACTCCTACGAGCAGTACTTC.

The chain has TRBV28 and TRBJ1-1; the D gene is possibly TRBD1 (5 bases). V lost 8 bases to trimming and J lost 4 bases, with 14 bases between them. CDR3 length equals 13 residues. Germline V gene sequence: CDR1 MDHEN, CDR2 SYDVKM. The CDR3 here is CASGVDSPTEAFF. CDR3 nucleotides: TGTGCCAGCGGGGTCGACAGCCCCACTGAAGCTTTCTTT.

In its sample, this clonotype was seen many times. This chain connects TRBV28 to TRBJ1-5; no clear D. Trimming cost V 4 bases and J 1 base, with 11 bases left between them. Germline V gene sequence: CDR1 MDHEN, CDR2 SYDVKM. CDR3 length equals 15 residues. CDR3 amino acids: CASSSFLGSNQPQHF. DNA of the CDR3: TGTGCCAGCAGTTCGTTCCTGGGGAGCAATCAGCCCCAGCATTTT.

This clonotype was detected many times. V is TRBV3-1 and J is TRBJ2-1, with 12 nucleotides matching TRBD2. The V gene end was trimmed by 1 base and the J gene end by 7 bases; junction bases not matched to a gene: 5. CDR3 length equals 16 residues. Per germline, CDR1 LGHDT and CDR2 YNNKEL (reference sequence). CDR3: CASSQGLAGVGNEQFF. The CDR3 nucleotides read TGTGCCAGCAGCCAAGGACTAGCGGGAGTCGGAAATGAGCAGTTCTTC.

There are many counts of this clonotype. This chain links TRBV7-9 with TRBJ2-5; 8 nucleotides match TRBD1. Germline V lookup: CDR1 SEHNR, CDR2 FQNEAQ (reference sequence). V lost 8 bases and J lost 2; bases outside the gene matches: 10. This CDR3 has 15 amino acids. CDR3 loop: CASGVSGQGQETQYF. The CDR3 coding sequence is TGTGCCAGCGGGGTGAGCGGACAGGGACAAGAGACCCAGTACTTC.

The chain carries TRBV7-3 and TRBJ2-1; TRBD1 matches at 7 bases. Per the germline V gene, CDR1 is SGHTA and CDR2 is FQGTGA. The V gene end was trimmed by 4 bases and the J gene end by 7 bases; junction bases not matched to a gene: 10. The CDR3 is made up of 15 amino acids. DNA for the CDR3: TGTGCCAGCAGCTCCCAGGGGGTTTGGGATAATGAGCAGTTCTTC. It specifies CASSSQGVWDNEQFF.

This rearrangement joins TRBV11-2 to TRBJ2-4, with 7 nucleotides matching TRBD2. The junction had 17 bases not matched to a gene; V was cut back by 6 bases and J by 6 bases. The CDR3 is made up of 17 amino acids. Germline lookup yields CDR1 SGHAT and CDR2 FQNNGV. The CDR3 DNA sequence: TGTGCCAGCAGACCCCCTAGCGGCAAACCAGGAGGAAACATTCAGTACTTC. This sequence encodes CASRPPSGKPGGNIQYF.

A word on this clonotype: One base away lies a much larger clone, so this may be a sequencing read error. The rearrangement uses TRBV7-3 and TRBJ1-6; 8 bases fit TRBD1. Germline assignment: CDR1 SGHTA and CDR2 FQGTGA. Unmatched junction bases numbered 11, after V lost 4 bases and J lost 6 bases. The CDR3 is made up of 17 amino acids. CDR3 in amino acids: CASSYRTGSFGNSPLHF. CDR3 nucleotides: TGTGCCAGCAGCTACAGGACAGGGAGTTTTGGTAATTCACCCCTCCACTTT.